Given below is one TCR beta chain in context. Its antigen is unidentified. This sample is part of a study of CD8+CD57+ T cells in acquired aplastic anemia. Study-wide background: Sorted CD4+ and CD8+ cell DNA averaged 3.2 ug. CD4+ reads averaged roughly 11 million in healthy donors. Study-level results: Controls and patients did not differ significantly in CD8+ Simpson's diversity.

The germline V and J ends were trimmed by 0 bases and 5 bases, with 5 bases remaining between them. CDR1 is SEHNR, CDR2 FQNEAQ, per germline (reference sequence). This CDR3 has 13 residues. Profiling of TCR beta VDJ combinations and CDR3 sequences used genomic DNA as template. MiXCR, applied by TCRdb to the reads, yields one record per CDR3 protein. The sample includes around 170,000 distinct CDR3 sequences, 60% to 70% of them seen just once. The chain combines TRBV7-9 with TRBJ2-1; the D is unclear. The sequence was collected from a human donor in good health. The sequenced sample was sorted CD4+, CD8+, or CD8+CD57+ T cells (not recorded which) from PBMCs. CDR3 DNA: TGTGCCAGCAGCTTAGCTCTGAACAATGAGCAGTTCTTC. This gives the protein CASSLALNNEQFF.